The 24 T cell receptor beta chains below were found in one sample sequenced in a study of blood T cell repertoires in COVID-19. Clones were sequenced by immunoSEQ multiplex PCR, and TCRdb holds only the in-frame ones, with some missing. The sample shows 30,000 to 40,000 clones, 90% of them seen only once. What was sequenced was peripheral blood. These receptors originate from an elderly man with acute or convalescent COVID-19.

V and J are TRBV3-1 (or the pseudogene TRBV3-2) and TRBJ1-2; the D is unclear. CDR1 is LGHDT and CDR2 is YNNKEL in the germline V gene (reference sequence). V was trimmed by 4 bases and J by 8 bases, leaving 8 bases between them. The CDR3 spans 11 residues. The CDR3 DNA reads TGTGCCAGCAGCCGAGGCTGGGGCTACACCTTC. This gives the protein CASSRGWGYTF.

The chain couples TRBV19 to TRBJ1-6; no reliable D call. With 0 bases removed from V and 10 bases from J, the gap between germline ends came to 10 bases. CDR3 length: 14 amino acids. Germline-derived CDR1 and CDR2 are LNHDA and SQIVND (reference sequence). The CDR3 loop is CASSIDSAGSPLHF. CDR3 bases: TGTGCCAGTAGTATAGATTCGGCGGGCTCACCCCTCCACTTT.

The DNA for the CDR3 is TGTGCCAGCAGCCCCCACGGGGGGTCCTCCTACGAGCAGTACTTC. The encoded protein is CASSPHGGSSYEQYF. The V gene is TRBV7-3, the J gene TRBJ2-7, with TRBD2 matching 7 bases. This CDR3 has 15 residues. The ends lost 5 bases at V and 0 bases at J; junction bases unmatched: 7. The germline V gene has CDR1 SGHTA and CDR2 FQGTGA.

V and J are TRBV5-1 and TRBJ2-5; 7 bases line up with TRBD1. The ends lost 2 bases at V and 5 bases at J; junction bases unmatched: 9. The length of the CDR3 is 15 residues. Germline V gene data show CDR1 as SGHRS and CDR2 as YFSETQ. The CDR3 here is CASSFSTGVGETQYF. The CDR3 region has the DNA TGCGCCAGCAGCTTTTCCACAGGGGTAGGGGAGACCCAGTACTTC.

The V gene is TRBV6-1, the J gene TRBJ2-1; 10 bases align to TRBD1. CDR3 length equals 13 residues. V shed 5 bases and J 15 bases; nucleotides not matched to a gene: 10. Germline-derived CDR1 and CDR2 are MNHNS and SASEGT. CDR3 protein: CASSPRTGGLPFF. CDR3 nucleotides: TGTGCCAGCAGTCCAAGGACAGGGGGTTTGCCGTTCTTC.

This clone showed up just a few times. The genes are TRBV19 and TRBJ1-5; D is undetermined. The germline V and J ends were trimmed by 5 bases and 9 bases, with 14 bases remaining between them. CDR1 and CDR2 (germline): LNHDA, SQIVND (reference sequence). The CDR3 is 13 residues long. CDR3 protein: CASSFGEGRPQHF. CDR3 in DNA: TGTGCCAGTAGTTTCGGGGAAGGACGGCCCCAGCATTTT.

This chain uses TRBV7-9 with TRBJ1-4; D gene uncertain. This CDR3 is built from 17 residues. V lost 2 bases, J lost 8 bases, and 21 bases lay in between. Germline V gene sequence: CDR1 SEHNR, CDR2 FQNEAQ (reference sequence). This CDR3 reads CASSLTQLAAVREKLFF. DNA for the CDR3: TGTGCCAGCAGCTTAACTCAGCTCGCGGCCGTTAGGGAAAAACTGTTTTTT.

The chain is built from TRBV4-2 and TRBJ2-7; 8 nucleotides match TRBD1. V lost 5 bases, J lost 1 base, and 10 bases stayed unmatched. Germline V gene data show CDR1 as LGHNA and CDR2 as YNFKEQ. CDR3 length: 16 residues. CDR3 DNA: TGTGCCAGCAGCTACCTTGGACAGGGCCCATCCTACGAGCAGTACTTC. It specifies CASSYLGQGPSYEQYF.

On this clone itself: Within the sample, other DNA sequences also encode this same CDR3. The rearrangement links TRBV6-2 or TRBV6-3 to TRBJ2-7; weak D call: TRBD2 (5 bases). The ends were cut back, 5 bases at V and 4 bases at J, with 9 bases in the middle. Germline assignment: CDR1 MNHEY and CDR2 SVGEGT. The CDR3 length is 12 residues. DNA of the CDR3: TGTGCCAGCAGTACTCGCGGGTACGAGCAGTACTTC. This translates into CASSTRGYEQYF.

The genes are TRBV2 and TRBJ1-1, with D uncertain. CDR1 is SNHLY and CDR2 is FYNNEI in the germline V gene. There are 11 residues in the CDR3. The V end was cut by 4 bases, the J end by 4 bases, with 4 bases between. CDR3 region: CASSGSTEAFF. CDR3 coding DNA: TGTGCCAGCAGTGGCAGCACTGAAGCTTTCTTT.

The J gene is TRBJ2-7, the V gene TRBV19, with 8 bases matching TRBD1. V lost 5 bases and J lost 2; bases outside the gene matches: 8. The CDR3 has 15 residues. Germline V gene lookup returns CDR1 LNHDA and CDR2 SQIVND (reference sequence). The DNA for the CDR3 is TGTGCCAGTAGTTTCGGACAGGGCCGCACCTACGAGCAGTACTTC. The encoded protein is CASSFGQGRTYEQYF.

This chain uses TRBV28 with TRBJ1-3; D call uncertain. Trimming stripped 8 bases from V and 0 bases from J, with 17 bases between. This CDR3 region has 16 residues. In germline, CDR1 is MDHEN, CDR2 SYDVKM. As DNA, the CDR3 is TGTGCCAGCGGCTCCCAGCTCGGGGTCTCTGGAAACACCATATATTTT. This gives the protein CASGSQLGVSGNTIYF.

The chain uses TRBV10-2 and TRBJ2-1; TRBD2 matches at 12 bases. Germline V gene sequence: CDR1 WSHSY, CDR2 SAAADI. V shed 5 bases, J shed 6 bases, and the junction held 2 bases outside the gene matches. There are 14 residues in the CDR3. The CDR3 loop reads CASSPSGGANEQFF. Written as DNA, the CDR3 is TGCGCCAGCAGTCCTAGCGGGGGGGCCAATGAGCAGTTCTTC.

The rearrangement links TRBV24-1 to TRBJ2-5; 11 bases agree with TRBD1. The CDR3 is 15 amino acids. The germline V gene has CDR1 KGHDR and CDR2 SFDVKD. Trimming removed 5 bases from V and 5 bases from J; junction bases left unmatched: 6. The CDR3 DNA follows: TGTGCCACCAGTGCCGGACAGGGGGCTTGGGAGACCCAGTACTTC. It is translated as CATSAGQGAWETQYF.

The chain recombines TRBV11-3 with TRBJ2-3; weak D call: TRBD1 (6 bases). This CDR3 is 15 amino acids long. V shed 5 bases and J shed 2 bases, with 14 bases lying between them. Germline loops: CDR1 SGHNT, CDR2 YENEEA. Here the CDR3 reads CASSAMGAPTDTQYF. The CDR3 DNA sequence: TGTGCCAGCAGCGCGATGGGGGCCCCCACAGATACGCAGTATTTT.

This chain connects TRBV29-1 to TRBJ2-5; D gene ambiguous. The CDR3 is 12 residues long. V dropped 4 bases and J dropped 5 bases, with 11 bases sitting between them. Germline CDR1 reads SQVTM; CDR2 reads ANQGSEA. The CDR3 loop is CSVALSRETQYF. The CDR3 nucleotides read TGCAGCGTTGCACTCAGCAGGGAGACCCAGTACTTC.

The chain carries TRBV7-9 and TRBJ2-3; TRBD1 agrees at 9 bases. Germline CDR1 is SEHNR and CDR2 is FQNEAQ (reference sequence). The J segment lost 4 bases and the V segment lost 1 base, leaving 6 bases of the junction unmatched. The CDR3 spans 16 residues. CDR3 sequence: CASSLGTGAFADTQYF. CDR3 sequence (DNA): TGTGCCAGCAGCTTAGGGACAGGGGCTTTTGCAGATACGCAGTATTTT.

The V call is TRBV12-3 or TRBV12-4, the J call TRBJ1-6; maybe TRBD1 (5 bases). Deletions cut 5 bases from V and 17 bases from J, with 16 bases between. This CDR3 is built from 12 residues. CDR3 sequence reads: CASSQGRQKVHF. In DNA, the CDR3 is TGTGCCAGCAGTCAGGGTCGACAGAAGGTCCACTTT.

The chain joins TRBV27 to TRBJ1-2; maybe TRBD1 (6 bases). This CDR3 comprises 15 residues. CDR1 is MNHEY and CDR2 is SMNVEV in the germline V gene (reference sequence). With 5 bases removed from V and 8 bases from J, the gap between germline ends came to 21 bases. CDR3: CASSTPGAGHWGYTF. CDR3 nucleotides: TGTGCCAGCAGTACCCCAGGGGCGGGCCATTGGGGCTACACCTTC.

The V and J genes are TRBV29-1 and TRBJ1-1; 7 nucleotides line up with TRBD1. The germline V gene encodes CDR1 SQVTM and CDR2 ANQGSEA. With V trimmed by 8 bases and J by 4 bases, 7 bases remained unmatched. There are 12 residues in the CDR3. CDR3 residues: CSSYRGSTEAFF. Here the CDR3 DNA reads TGCAGCTCCTACAGGGGTAGCACTGAAGCTTTCTTT.

The chain uses TRBV14 and TRBJ1-1; tentative D call: TRBD1 (6 bases). Germline values: CDR1 SGHDN, CDR2 FVKESK. V dropped 1 base and J dropped 2 bases, with 11 bases sitting between them. The CDR3 consists of 15 residues. The CDR3 DNA sequence: TGTGCCAGCAGCCAAGGCAGGGGCTCCAACACTGAAGCTTTCTTT. It is translated as CASSQGRGSNTEAFF.

The chain couples TRBV10-3 to TRBJ1-4; TRBD1 aligns across 9 bases. The V and J ends lost 5 bases and 5 bases, in that order; junction bases with no gene match: 3. The CDR3 sequence is 14 residues long. CDR1 is ENHRY, CDR2 SYGVKD, per germline. CDR3 DNA: TGTGCCATCAGTAGGGACAGGGTCAATGAAAAACTGTTTTTT. Translating gives CAISRDRVNEKLFF.

The chain links TRBV19 to TRBJ1-4; maybe TRBD1 (5 bases). The CDR3 has 13 residues. Germline V gives CDR1 LNHDA, CDR2 SQIVND (reference sequence). V was pared by 9 bases and J by 0 bases, with 8 bases between. CDR3 residues: CASAGATNEKLFF. For the CDR3, the DNA is TGTGCCAGCGCGGGGGCAACTAATGAAAAACTGTTTTTT.

This clone appeared once. This chain joins TRBV6-5 and TRBJ2-7, with D possibly being TRBD2 (5 bases). CDR1 is MNHEY, CDR2 SVGAGI, per germline. This CDR3 region has 11 residues. Trimming took 8 bases from V and 2 from J, leaving 7 bases between them. This chain's CDR3 is CASGRAYEQYF. The CDR3 DNA sequence: TGTGCCAGCGGGAGAGCCTACGAGCAGTACTTC.